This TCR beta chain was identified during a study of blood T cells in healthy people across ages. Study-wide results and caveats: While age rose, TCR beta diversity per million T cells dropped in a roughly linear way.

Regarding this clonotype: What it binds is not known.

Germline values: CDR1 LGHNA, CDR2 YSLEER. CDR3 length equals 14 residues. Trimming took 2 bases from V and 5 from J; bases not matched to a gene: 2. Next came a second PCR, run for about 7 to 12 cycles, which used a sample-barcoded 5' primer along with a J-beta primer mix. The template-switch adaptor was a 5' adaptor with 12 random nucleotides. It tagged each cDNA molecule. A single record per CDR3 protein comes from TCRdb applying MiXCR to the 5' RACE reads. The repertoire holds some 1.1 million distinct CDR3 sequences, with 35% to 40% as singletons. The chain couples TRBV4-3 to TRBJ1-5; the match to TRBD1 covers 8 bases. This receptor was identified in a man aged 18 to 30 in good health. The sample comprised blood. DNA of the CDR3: TGCGCCAGCAGCCAAACAGGGGGATATCAGCCCCAGCATTTT. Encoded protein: CASSQTGGYQPQHF.